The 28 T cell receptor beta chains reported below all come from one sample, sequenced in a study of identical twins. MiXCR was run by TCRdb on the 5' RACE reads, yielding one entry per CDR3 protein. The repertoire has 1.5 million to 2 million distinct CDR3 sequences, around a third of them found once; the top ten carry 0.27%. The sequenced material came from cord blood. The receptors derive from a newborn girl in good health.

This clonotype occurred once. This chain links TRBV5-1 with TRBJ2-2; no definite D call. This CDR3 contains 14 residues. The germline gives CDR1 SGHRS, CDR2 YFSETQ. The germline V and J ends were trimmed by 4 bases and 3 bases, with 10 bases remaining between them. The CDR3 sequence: CASSADLYTGELFF. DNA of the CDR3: TGCGCCAGCAGCGCTGACTTATACACCGGGGAGCTGTTTTTT.

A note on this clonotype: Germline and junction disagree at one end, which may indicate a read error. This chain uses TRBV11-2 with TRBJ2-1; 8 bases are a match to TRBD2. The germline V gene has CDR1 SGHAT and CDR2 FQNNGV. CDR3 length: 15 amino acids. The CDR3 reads CTSSSRGGRYNEQFF. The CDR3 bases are TGTACCAGCAGCTCACGGGGGGGCCGATACAATGAGCAGTTCTTC. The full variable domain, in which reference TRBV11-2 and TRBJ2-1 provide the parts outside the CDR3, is EAGVAQSPRYKIIEKRQSVAFWCNPISGHATLYWYQQILGQGPKLLIQFQNNGVVDDSQLPKDRFSAERLKGVDSTLKIQPAKLEDSAVYLCTSSSRGGRYNEQFFGPGTRLTVL.

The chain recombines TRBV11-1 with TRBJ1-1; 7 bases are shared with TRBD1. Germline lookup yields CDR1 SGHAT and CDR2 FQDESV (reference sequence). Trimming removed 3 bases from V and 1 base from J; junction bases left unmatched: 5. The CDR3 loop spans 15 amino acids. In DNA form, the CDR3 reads TGTGCCAGCAGCTTCCATCGGACAGGGAACACTGAAGCTTTCTTT. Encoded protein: CASSFHRTGNTEAFF.

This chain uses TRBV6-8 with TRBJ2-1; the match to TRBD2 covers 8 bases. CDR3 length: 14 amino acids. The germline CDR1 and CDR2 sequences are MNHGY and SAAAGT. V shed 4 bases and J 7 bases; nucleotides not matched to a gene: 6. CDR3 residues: CASSSQRELNEQFF. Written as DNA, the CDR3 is TGTGCCAGCAGTTCCCAGCGGGAGCTGAATGAGCAGTTCTTC.

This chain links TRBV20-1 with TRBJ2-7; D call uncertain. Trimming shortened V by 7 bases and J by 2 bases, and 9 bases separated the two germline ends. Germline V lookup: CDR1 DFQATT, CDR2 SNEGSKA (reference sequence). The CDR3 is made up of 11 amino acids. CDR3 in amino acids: CSGGPAYEQYF. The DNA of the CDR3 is TGCAGTGGTGGACCCGCCTACGAGCAGTACTTC.

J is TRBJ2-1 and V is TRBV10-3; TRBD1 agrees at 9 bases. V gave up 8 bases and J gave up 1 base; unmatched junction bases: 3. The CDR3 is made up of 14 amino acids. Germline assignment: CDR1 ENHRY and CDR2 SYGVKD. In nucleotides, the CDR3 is TGTGCCATCCGGGACAGGGAGTCCTACAATGAGCAGTTCTTC. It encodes CAIRDRESYNEQFF.

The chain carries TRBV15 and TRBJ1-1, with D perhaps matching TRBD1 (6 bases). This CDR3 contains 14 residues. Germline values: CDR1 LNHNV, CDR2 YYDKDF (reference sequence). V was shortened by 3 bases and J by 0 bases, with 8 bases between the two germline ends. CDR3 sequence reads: CATSSRDMNTEAFF. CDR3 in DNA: TGTGCCACCAGCAGCCGGGACATGAACACTGAAGCTTTCTTT. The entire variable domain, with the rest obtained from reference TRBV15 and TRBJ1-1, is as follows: DAMVIQNPRYQVTQFGKPVTLSCSQTLNHNVMYWYQQKSSQAPKLLFHYYDKDFNNEADTPDNFQSRRPNTSFCFLDIRSPGLGDTAMYLCATSSRDMNTEAFFGQGTRLTVV.

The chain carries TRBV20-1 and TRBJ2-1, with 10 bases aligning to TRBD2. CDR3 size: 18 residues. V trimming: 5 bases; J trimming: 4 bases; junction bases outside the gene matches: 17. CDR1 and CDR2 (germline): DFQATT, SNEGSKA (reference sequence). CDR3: CSAAGAGGRQIPYNEQFF. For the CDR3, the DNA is TGCAGTGCTGCGGGAGCGGGGGGGCGTCAGATCCCATACAATGAGCAGTTCTTC.

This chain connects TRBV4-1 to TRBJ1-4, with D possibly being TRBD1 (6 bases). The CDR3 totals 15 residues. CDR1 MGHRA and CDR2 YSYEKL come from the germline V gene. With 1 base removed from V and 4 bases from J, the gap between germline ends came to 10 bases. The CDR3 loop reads CASSQAGQDNEKLFF. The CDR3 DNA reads TGCGCCAGCAGCCAAGCGGGACAAGATAATGAAAAACTGTTTTTT.

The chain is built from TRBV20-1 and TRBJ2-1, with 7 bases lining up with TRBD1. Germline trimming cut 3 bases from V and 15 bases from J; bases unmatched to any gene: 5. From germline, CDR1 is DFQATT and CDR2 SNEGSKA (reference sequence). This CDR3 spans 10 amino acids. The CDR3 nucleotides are TGCAGTGCTAGGGGGAGACAGGGGTTCTTC. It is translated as CSARGRQGFF.

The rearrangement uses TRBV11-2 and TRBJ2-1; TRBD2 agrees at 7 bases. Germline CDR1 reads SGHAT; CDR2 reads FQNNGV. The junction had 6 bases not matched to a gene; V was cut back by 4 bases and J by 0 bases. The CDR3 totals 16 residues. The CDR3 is CASSSLAEISYNEQFF. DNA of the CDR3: TGTGCCAGCAGCTCGCTAGCGGAGATCTCCTACAATGAGCAGTTCTTC. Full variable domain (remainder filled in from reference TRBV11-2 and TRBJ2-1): EAGVAQSPRYKIIEKRQSVAFWCNPISGHATLYWYQQILGQGPKLLIQFQNNGVVDDSQLPKDRFSAERLKGVDSTLKIQPAKLEDSAVYLCASSSLAEISYNEQFFGPGTRLTVL.

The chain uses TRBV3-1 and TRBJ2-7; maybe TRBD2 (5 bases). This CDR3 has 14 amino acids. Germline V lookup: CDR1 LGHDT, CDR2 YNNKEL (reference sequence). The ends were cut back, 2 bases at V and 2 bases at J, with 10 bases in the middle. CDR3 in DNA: TGTGCCAGCAGCCAACGGACTCCGCCCTACGAGCAGTACTTC. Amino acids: CASSQRTPPYEQYF.

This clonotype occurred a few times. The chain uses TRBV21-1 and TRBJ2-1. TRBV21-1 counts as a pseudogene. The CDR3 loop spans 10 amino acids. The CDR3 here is CASRATEQFF. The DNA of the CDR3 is TGTGCCAGCAGGGCGACTGAGCAGTTCTTC.

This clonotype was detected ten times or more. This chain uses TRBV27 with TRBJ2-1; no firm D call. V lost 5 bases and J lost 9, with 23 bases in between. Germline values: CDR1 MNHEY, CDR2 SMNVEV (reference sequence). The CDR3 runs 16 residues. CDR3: CASSPIAALGSPEQFF. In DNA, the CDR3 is TGTGCCAGCAGTCCCATTGCCGCCCTCGGTTCTCCTGAGCAGTTCTTC.

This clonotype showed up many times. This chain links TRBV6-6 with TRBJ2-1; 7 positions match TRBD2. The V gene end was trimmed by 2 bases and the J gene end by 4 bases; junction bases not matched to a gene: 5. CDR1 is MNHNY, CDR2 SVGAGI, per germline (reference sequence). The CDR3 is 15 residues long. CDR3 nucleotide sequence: TGTGCCAGCAGTTACATGTCTAGCGGATACAATGAGCAGTTCTTC. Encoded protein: CASSYMSSGYNEQFF.

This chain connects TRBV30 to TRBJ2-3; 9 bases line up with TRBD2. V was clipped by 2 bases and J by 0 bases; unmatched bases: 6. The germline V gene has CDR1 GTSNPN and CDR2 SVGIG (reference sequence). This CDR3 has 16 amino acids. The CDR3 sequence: CAWSPGLAGSTDTQYF. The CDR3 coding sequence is TGTGCCTGGAGTCCGGGGCTAGCGGGGAGCACAGATACGCAGTATTTT.

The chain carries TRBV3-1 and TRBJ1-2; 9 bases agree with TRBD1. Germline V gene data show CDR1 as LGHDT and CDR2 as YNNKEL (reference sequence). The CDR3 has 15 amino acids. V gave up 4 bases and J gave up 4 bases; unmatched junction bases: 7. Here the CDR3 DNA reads TGTGCCAGCAGCCCCCGACAGGGGGTGAGCTATGGCTACACCTTC. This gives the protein CASSPRQGVSYGYTF. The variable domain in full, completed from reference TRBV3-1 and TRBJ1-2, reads DTAVSQTPKYLVTQMGNDKSIKCEQNLGHDTMYWYKQDSKKFLKIMFSYNNKELIINETVPNRFSPKSPDKAHLNLHINSLELGDSAVYFCASSPRQGVSYGYTFGSGTRLTVV.

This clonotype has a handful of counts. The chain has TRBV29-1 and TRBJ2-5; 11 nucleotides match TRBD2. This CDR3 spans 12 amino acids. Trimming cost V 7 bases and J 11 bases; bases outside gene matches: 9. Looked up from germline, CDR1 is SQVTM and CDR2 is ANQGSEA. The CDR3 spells CSGRLAGNEQYF. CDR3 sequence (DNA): TGCAGCGGTAGACTAGCGGGGAATGAGCAGTACTTC.

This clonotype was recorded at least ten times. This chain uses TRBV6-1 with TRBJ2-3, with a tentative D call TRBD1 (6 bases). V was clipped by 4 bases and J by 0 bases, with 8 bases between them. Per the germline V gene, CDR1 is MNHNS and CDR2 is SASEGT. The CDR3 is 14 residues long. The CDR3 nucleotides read TGTGCCAGCAGTGGCAGGGGTAGCACAGATACGCAGTATTTT. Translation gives CASSGRGSTDTQYF.

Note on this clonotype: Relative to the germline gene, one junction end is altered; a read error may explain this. The CDR3 loop is CTSSFRAKNIQYF. The CDR3 nucleotides read TGCACCAGCAGCTTCAGGGCCAAAAACATTCAGTACTTC. The rearrangement uses TRBV5-1 and TRBJ2-4; no firm D call. The germline CDR1 and CDR2 sequences are SGHRS and YFSETQ. The CDR3 runs to 13 residues.

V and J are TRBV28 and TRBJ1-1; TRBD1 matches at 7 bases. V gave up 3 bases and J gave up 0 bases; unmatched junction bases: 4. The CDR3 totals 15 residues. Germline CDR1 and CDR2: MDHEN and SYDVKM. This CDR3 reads CASSLVRGMNTEAFF. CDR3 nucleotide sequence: TGTGCCAGCAGTTTGGTCAGGGGGATGAACACTGAAGCTTTCTTT.

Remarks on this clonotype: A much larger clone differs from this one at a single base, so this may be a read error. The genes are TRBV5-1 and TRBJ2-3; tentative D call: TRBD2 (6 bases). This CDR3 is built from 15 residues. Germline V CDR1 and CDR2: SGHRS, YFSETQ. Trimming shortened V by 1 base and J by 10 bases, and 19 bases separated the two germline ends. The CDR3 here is CASSLQLARRDAQYF. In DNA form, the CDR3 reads TGCGCCAGCAGCTTGCAGCTAGCGAGGAGGGATGCGCAGTATTTT.

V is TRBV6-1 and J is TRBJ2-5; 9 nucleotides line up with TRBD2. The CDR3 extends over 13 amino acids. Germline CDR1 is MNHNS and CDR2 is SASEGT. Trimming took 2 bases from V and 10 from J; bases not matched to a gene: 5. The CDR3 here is CASSELAGNIQYF. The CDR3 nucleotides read TGTGCCAGCAGTGAACTAGCGGGAAACATCCAGTACTTC.

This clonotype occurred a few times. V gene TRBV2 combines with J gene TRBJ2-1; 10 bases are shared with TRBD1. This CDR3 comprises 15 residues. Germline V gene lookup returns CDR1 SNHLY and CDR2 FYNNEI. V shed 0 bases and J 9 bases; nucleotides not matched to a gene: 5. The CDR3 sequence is CASSEAGTGVGEQFF. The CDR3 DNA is TGTGCCAGCAGTGAAGCGGGGACAGGGGTTGGTGAGCAGTTCTTC.

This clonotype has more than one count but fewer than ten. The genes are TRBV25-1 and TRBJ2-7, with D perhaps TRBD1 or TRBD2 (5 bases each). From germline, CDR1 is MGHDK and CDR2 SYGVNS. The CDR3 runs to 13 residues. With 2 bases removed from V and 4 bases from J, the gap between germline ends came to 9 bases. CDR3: CASSEQGRYEQYF. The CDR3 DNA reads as TGTGCCAGCAGTGAACAGGGACGGTACGAGCAGTACTTC.

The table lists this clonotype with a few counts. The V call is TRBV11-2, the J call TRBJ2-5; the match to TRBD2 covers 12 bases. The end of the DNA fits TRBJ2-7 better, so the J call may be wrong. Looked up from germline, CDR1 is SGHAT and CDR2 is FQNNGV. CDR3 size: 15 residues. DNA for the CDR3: TGTGCCAGCAGCACCCGACTAGCGGGAGTGGACGAGCAGTACTTC. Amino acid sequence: CASSTRLAGVDEQYF.

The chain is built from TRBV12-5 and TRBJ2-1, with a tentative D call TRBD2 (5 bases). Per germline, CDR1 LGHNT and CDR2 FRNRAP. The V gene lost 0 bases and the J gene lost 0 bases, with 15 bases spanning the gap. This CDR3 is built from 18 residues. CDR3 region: CASGLVLGRASSYNEQFF. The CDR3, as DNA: TGTGCTAGTGGTTTGGTACTCGGGCGGGCCAGCTCCTACAATGAGCAGTTCTTC.

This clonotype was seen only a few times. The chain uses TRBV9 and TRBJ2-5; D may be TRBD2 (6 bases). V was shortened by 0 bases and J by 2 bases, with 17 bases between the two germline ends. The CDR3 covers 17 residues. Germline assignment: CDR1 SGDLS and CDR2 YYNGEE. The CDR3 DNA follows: TGTGCCAGCAGCGTAGCGATTGGGATGGGGGGTCAAGAGACCCAGTACTTC. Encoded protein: CASSVAIGMGGQETQYF.